Listed here are 11 T cell receptor beta chains from one sample, sequenced in a study of beta chain features in type 1 diabetes. Study-level findings and limits: All four CD4+ subsets of Type 1 diabetes patients contained TCRB CDR3s that were moderately but significantly shorter.

For these receptors, no antigen is known. The authors reverse transcribed all of the isolated RNA, so sequencing captured expressed TCRB transcripts. The table came from immunoSEQ multiplex PCR; TCRdb's copy has only in-frame clones and leaves some out. The sample carries more than 300,000 clones, 8.5% to 10% recorded once. Sequenced sample: central memory CD4+ T cells from blood. The origin of the receptors is a man aged 25-45 years with type 1 diabetes.

This clone turned up a few times. The chain couples TRBV4-2 to TRBJ2-7, with D unclear. The V gene lost 1 base and the J gene lost 4 bases, with 8 bases spanning the gap. The CDR3 runs to 13 residues. Per the germline V gene, CDR1 is LGHNA and CDR2 is YNFKEQ. The CDR3 DNA is TGTGCCAGCAGCCAAGCTAAACAGTACGAGCAGTACTTC. Translating gives CASSQAKQYEQYF.

The V call is TRBV5-4, the J call TRBJ2-1; 8 bases match TRBD2. The V gene's germline CDR1 is SGHNT and CDR2 YYREEE (reference sequence). There are 15 residues in the CDR3. The trim removed 0 bases at V and 4 bases at J, leaving 3 bases unmatched. CDR3 in DNA: TGTGCCAGCAGCTTGGGTGGCGGGAGGTACAATGAGCAGTTCTTC. Protein: CASSLGGGRYNEQFF.

V is TRBV7-2 and J is TRBJ1-5; D is undetermined. The V and J ends lost 2 bases and 3 bases respectively, with 8 bases between them. CDR1 SGHTA and CDR2 FQGNSA come from the germline V gene. The CDR3 extends over 14 amino acids. CDR3 in DNA: TGTGCCAGCAGCTTACACGGTCTCAATCAGCCCCAGCATTTT. Translation: CASSLHGLNQPQHF. The full variable domain, its missing parts supplied by reference TRBV7-2 and TRBJ1-5, is GAGVSQSPSNKVTEKGKDVELRCDPISGHTALYWYRQSLGQGLEFLIYFQGNSAPDKSGLPSDRFSAERTGGSVSTLTIQRTQQEDSAVYLCASSLHGLNQPQHFGDGTRLSIL.

This clone was seen ten or more times. CDR3 sequence: CASSPRGGSNNEQFF. The CDR3 DNA follows: TGTGCCAGCTCACCACGGGGCGGGAGTAACAATGAGCAGTTCTTC. The chain is built from TRBV18 and TRBJ2-1; 7 bases line up with TRBD2. CDR1 and CDR2 (germline): KGHSH, LQKENI. There are 15 residues in the CDR3. V lost 1 base and J lost 5; bases outside the gene matches: 5.

This clone was recorded a few times. The CDR3 region is CASSLKGYEQYF. The CDR3 DNA reads TGTGCCAGCAGCTTGAAAGGTTACGAGCAGTACTTC. The chain links TRBV5-6 to TRBJ2-7; no reliable D call. This CDR3 has 12 amino acids. Germline-derived CDR1 and CDR2 are SGHDT and YYEEEE. The V and J ends lost 1 base and 4 bases respectively, with 6 bases between them. The whole variable domain, filled in from reference TRBV5-6 and TRBJ2-7, reads DAGVTQSPTHLIKTRGQQVTLRCSPKSGHDTVSWYQQALGQGPQFIFQYYEEEERQRGNFPDRFSGHQFPNYSSELNVNALLLGDSALYLCASSLKGYEQYFGPGTRLTVT.

This clone was recorded only once. Other nucleotide sequences from this sample produce the same CDR3. The V and J genes are TRBV18 and TRBJ1-2, with no clear D. Germline V gives CDR1 KGHSH, CDR2 LQKENI. V lost 2 bases and J lost 8, with 12 bases in between. The CDR3 covers 13 residues. The CDR3 coding sequence is TGTGCCAGCTCACCAAGCGGAATGGGCGGCTACACCTTC. Translating it yields CASSPSGMGGYTF.

This clone showed up just a few times. J is TRBJ2-7 and V is TRBV5-1; D could derive from TRBD1 or TRBD2 (5 bases each). The J call may be incorrect, as the DNA end agrees better with TRBJ2-5. There are 12 residues in the CDR3. CDR1 and CDR2 from the germline V gene are SGHRS and YFSETQ. The DNA of the CDR3 is TGCGCCAGCAGCGGGGACCTTGAGACCCAGTACTTC. Translating it yields CASSGDLETQYF.

This clone has only a few counts. This chain connects TRBV28 to TRBJ2-3, with TRBD1 as a possible D gene (6 bases). V was trimmed by 5 bases and J by 5 bases, leaving 26 bases between them. This CDR3 is built from 18 residues. Germline CDR1 MDHEN, CDR2 SYDVKM. The CDR3 sequence: CASSPPPGGQVGGDTQYF. The CDR3, as DNA: TGTGCCAGCAGTCCGCCCCCCGGCGGGCAGGTAGGGGGAGATACGCAGTATTTT.

This clone was seen more than once but under ten times. The V call is TRBV7-2, the J call TRBJ1-2, with D possibly TRBD1 on 5 matching bases. The germline V gene encodes CDR1 SGHTA and CDR2 FQGNSA. The CDR3 runs to 16 residues. Trimming stripped 1 base from V and 7 bases from J, with 19 bases between. CDR3 loop: CASSLGGAGRRVGYTF. CDR3 DNA: TGTGCCAGCAGCTTAGGGGGTGCGGGGCGCCGGGTTGGCTACACCTTC.

About this clone: A much larger clone is a single base away; this may be a read error. V usage is TRBV5-1 and J usage is TRBJ1-1; D unresolved. The CDR3 runs to 13 residues. The V gene lost 0 bases and the J gene lost 1 base, with 4 bases spanning the gap. Germline CDR1 SGHRS, CDR2 YFSETQ. Here the CDR3 reads CASSLDTNTEAFF. In DNA, the CDR3 is TGCGCCAGCAGCTTGGACACGAACACTGAAGCTTTCTTT.

This clone was counted a few times. V gene TRBV18 combines with J gene TRBJ2-1, with D possibly TRBD2 on 5 matching bases. The V end lost 5 bases, the J end lost 2 bases, and 13 bases lay between the germline ends. In germline, CDR1 is KGHSH, CDR2 LQKENI. CDR3 size: 15 residues. The CDR3 is CASSEASGAYNEQFF. The CDR3 DNA sequence: TGTGCCAGCTCAGAGGCCTCCGGGGCCTACAATGAGCAGTTCTTC.